This record covers a single T cell receptor beta chain. Its antigen remains undetermined. In this CDR3 the conserved last residue, phenylalanine or tryptophan, is missing, so a read error is likely. TCRdb records Illumina NovaSeq 6000 as the sequencer. TCR cDNA was synthesized by 5'RACE template switching, which introduced a universal primer site and unique molecular identifiers. Priming of cDNA synthesis was performed from both the TCR alpha and TCR beta constant segments. Libraries were amplified in two PCR steps, with sample barcodes and sequencing adapters added in the second step. Sequencing of libraries was performed on Illumina HiSeq 2500 (2x100 bp) or NovaSeq (2x150 bp). The original pipeline was this. MIGEC was used to demultiplex reads and collapse the reads into UMI consensus sequences, and MiXCR was used for V(D)J alignment. Using edgeR on replicate PBMC samples, clonotypes were called vaccine-responding if FDR was below 0.01 and the log2 fold change was above 5 up to day 15. Each bulk clonotype was labeled CD4 or CD8 based on which sequenced repertoire, CD4 or CD8, contained the clonotype at higher abundance. TCRdb ran its own pipeline on the public reads, namely fastp trimming at Q25 and MiXCR clone calling, and kept in-frame beta chains. Merged by CDR3 protein, the rows form single entries marked with the most common genes and DNA. TCRdb, not the original authors, processed these V and J calls. This sample is represented by about 350,000 distinct CDR3 sequences; 4.1% of them were singletons. The top ten clonotypes cover roughly 25% of the sample.

These data are taken from a study of T cells after yellow fever vaccination (dated by TCRdb to about 2019). Study-wide context: The SMART-Seq v4 Ultra Low Input RNA kit was used to prepare libraries from fractions with low cell numbers. To track T-cell clones before and after primary and booster YFV17D yellow fever vaccination, bulk TCR alpha and beta repertoires were sequenced longitudinally. Two healthy male donors, one aged 18 to 29 and one aged 30 to 40 years, made up the cohort. Blood samples were taken at several timepoints before and after primary and secondary immunization, and bulk PBMC replicates and cell subsets were isolated. Points the paper makes about the study in general: The secondary T-cell response was weaker than the primary response but faster, peaking on day 5 instead of day 15. After the booster, most clones that had expanded after primary vaccination were detected again (over 95% of CD4 and around nine tenths of CD8), suggesting broad maintenance of memory. Computational filtering was needed because FACS-sorted repertoires could contain abundant contaminating clonotypes from the bulk population. A small fraction of clonotypes appeared in both the CD4 and CD8 compartments, likely as a result of convergent recombination. The study included only a couple of donors, which limits how far the findings can be generalized.

From the germline V gene, CDR1 is SNHLY and CDR2 is FYNNEI. The CDR3 is 13 amino acids long, termini counted. Of all the DNA, just the CDR3 is kept, 39 bases in frame from base 1. The V and J ends are trimmed by 5 bases and 7 bases, leaving 12 bases between them. The sample's treatment or condition label is to be understood as: live attenuated yellow fever vaccine strain. Two biological replicates of bulk PBMCs were collected at each blood-draw timepoint. PBMCs were isolated from peripheral blood using a standard Ficoll-Paque protocol. TriZol was used to extract RNA from bulk PBMCs, from CD4 and CD8 fractions, and from dextramer-positive and dextramer-negative fractions.

This receptor was taken from a man between 18 and 29 years old who received the YFV17D yellow fever vaccine. Sequenced here: PBMCs, sampled 5 days after the yellow fever booster vaccination. The receptor chain draws on TRBV2 and TRBJ2-1; the D segment could be TRBD2, given 6 matching bases. The CDR3 is CASSSGGGNEQFY. The nucleotide sequence reads TGTGCCAGCAGTTCCGGGGGAGGTAATGAGCAGTTCTAC.